A single sample gave rise to the 32 T cell receptor beta chains below, sequenced in a study of CD8 T cells in Susac syndrome. Random hexamers were used to reverse transcribe the RNA input (about 0.5 to 1 ug). TCRdb analysed the immunoSEQ multiplex PCR reads with MiXCR anew, one entry per CDR3 protein. The sample records around 150,000 distinct CDR3 sequences, approximately 93% being singletons. Sequencing was done on a sample of CD4+ T cells from PBMCs. These receptors all come from a human donor with multiple sclerosis.

V is TRBV30 and J is TRBJ1-3, with D possibly being TRBD1 (5 bases). The CDR3 runs 14 residues. Per germline, CDR1 GTSNPN and CDR2 SVGIG (reference sequence). Trimming removed 0 bases at V and 2 bases at J, with 8 bases between. CDR3 sequence: CAWSVSGTGNTIYF. CDR3 bases: TGTGCCTGGAGTGTTTCAGGGACTGGAAACACCATATATTTT.

The chain employs TRBV25-1 and TRBJ2-3; 10 bases fit TRBD2. The CDR3 totals 15 residues. The germline CDR1 and CDR2 sequences are MGHDK and SYGVNS. The V and J ends lost 5 bases and 4 bases, in that order; junction bases with no gene match: 6. CDR3 sequence: CASSRSGRASDTQYF. DNA of the CDR3: TGTGCCAGCAGTAGAAGCGGGAGGGCCTCAGATACGCAGTATTTT.

The chain is built from TRBV3-1 and TRBJ1-5; 9 nucleotides agree with TRBD1. The CDR3 is 14 residues long. Germline V gene lookup returns CDR1 LGHDT and CDR2 YNNKEL (reference sequence). The J segment lost 5 bases and the V segment lost 4 bases, leaving 3 bases of the junction unmatched. In DNA form, the CDR3 reads TGTGCCAGCAGCCCCGGGACAGGGCATCAGCCCCAGCATTTT. It specifies CASSPGTGHQPQHF. The full variable domain, rest sourced from reference TRBV3-1 and TRBJ1-5, is DTAVSQTPKYLVTQMGNDKSIKCEQNLGHDTMYWYKQDSKKFLKIMFSYNNKELIINETVPNRFSPKSPDKAHLNLHINSLELGDSAVYFCASSPGTGHQPQHFGDGTRLSIL.

The V gene is TRBV20-1, the J gene TRBJ1-2, with 8 positions matching TRBD1. CDR3 length: 13 amino acids. V lost 6 bases, J lost 4 bases, and 7 bases stayed unmatched. Germline-derived CDR1 and CDR2 are DFQATT and SNEGSKA (reference sequence). DNA of the CDR3: TGCAGTGCGCTCAGGGGGCCAATCTATGGCTACACCTTC. It is translated as CSALRGPIYGYTF.

The rearrangement uses TRBV5-4 and TRBJ1-1; 8 bases align to TRBD1. The CDR3 has 15 amino acids. Germline loops: CDR1 SGHNT, CDR2 YYREEE (reference sequence). The trim removed 5 bases at V and 0 bases at J, leaving 6 bases unmatched. The CDR3 here is CASRAGGRMNTEAFF. DNA of the CDR3: TGTGCCAGCAGAGCAGGGGGCCGAATGAACACTGAAGCTTTCTTT.

The chain employs TRBV6-6 and TRBJ2-2; 13 bases agree with TRBD2. The CDR3 sequence is 15 residues long. Germline V lookup: CDR1 MNHNY, CDR2 SVGAGI (reference sequence). Trimming cost V 5 bases and J 4 bases; bases outside gene matches: 1. CDR3 DNA sequence: TGTGCCAGCAGTCGACTAGCGGGAGGCACCGGGGAGCTGTTTTTT. This encodes CASSRLAGGTGELFF.

The chain joins TRBV30 to TRBJ1-3, with unresolved D. The germline V and J ends were trimmed by 3 bases and 0 bases, with 9 bases remaining between them. The CDR3 has 14 amino acids. Looked up from germline, CDR1 is GTSNPN and CDR2 is SVGIG (reference sequence). The CDR3 spells CAWRPVNSGNTIYF. CDR3 in DNA: TGTGCCTGGAGGCCGGTCAACTCTGGAAACACCATATATTTT.

This chain links TRBV18 with TRBJ1-1; D unclear. CDR3 length: 16 residues. The V gene lost 0 bases and the J gene lost 5 bases, with 16 bases spanning the gap. CDR1 is KGHSH and CDR2 is LQKENI in the germline V gene. CDR3 nucleotides: TGTGCCAGCTCACCACCTGGCAGTTCGAGGAATACTGAAGCTTTCTTT. Translated: CASSPPGSSRNTEAFF.

CDR3 region: CASSQSVPRGTVNTEAFF. CDR3 DNA sequence: TGTGCCAGCAGCCAGAGCGTCCCTCGGGGGACGGTGAACACTGAAGCTTTCTTT. The chain is built from TRBV4-2 and TRBJ1-1, with D possibly TRBD1 on 5 matching bases. Germline V gene sequence: CDR1 LGHNA, CDR2 YNFKEQ. V was trimmed by 3 bases and J by 0 bases, leaving 20 bases between them. This CDR3 is 18 amino acids long.

The chain couples TRBV5-6 to TRBJ2-7, with D perhaps matching TRBD1 or TRBD2 (5 bases each). V was clipped by 4 bases and J by 1 base, with 15 bases between them. The length of the CDR3 is 15 residues. Germline assignment: CDR1 SGHDT and CDR2 YYEEEE. In DNA form, the CDR3 reads TGTGCCAGCAGCCGGGACCCTCTGGCATCCTACGAGCAGTACTTC. Its translation is CASSRDPLASYEQYF.

This clonotype was seen more than once but under ten times. The chain joins TRBV2 to TRBJ2-5; 7 bases map to TRBD1. Unmatched junction bases numbered 0, after V lost 3 bases and J lost 2 bases. This CDR3 is built from 13 residues. The germline V gene encodes CDR1 SNHLY and CDR2 FYNNEI. This CDR3 reads CASSDRGQETQYF. The CDR3 nucleotides read TGTGCCAGCAGTGACAGGGGGCAAGAGACCCAGTACTTC.

CDR3 residues: CASSAHGTDTEAFF. The CDR3 DNA follows: TGTGCCAGTAGCGCGCACGGGACAGACACTGAAGCTTTCTTT. The chain is built from TRBV19 and TRBJ1-1, with 7 bases that match TRBD1. J gave up 3 bases and V 6 bases, and 7 bases lay outside the gene matches. The CDR3 has 14 amino acids. The V gene's germline CDR1 is LNHDA and CDR2 SQIVND (reference sequence).

The CDR3 spells CASSQLDTGELFF. The CDR3 nucleotides are TGTGCCAGCAGCCAATTGGACACCGGGGAGCTGTTTTTT. The rearrangement uses TRBV3-1 and TRBJ2-2; D not resolved. Germline lookup yields CDR1 LGHDT and CDR2 YNNKEL (reference sequence). The CDR3 length is 13 residues. The V gene lost 2 bases and the J gene lost 3 bases, with 4 bases spanning the gap.

This chain joins TRBV5-4 and TRBJ2-3; D is perhaps TRBD1 or TRBD2 (5 bases each). Germline CDR1 is SGHNT and CDR2 is YYREEE (reference sequence). Trimming left V 0 bases short and J 3 bases short, with 11 bases between. CDR3 length equals 15 residues. CDR3 DNA: TGTGCCAGCAGCTTGGGTGGGGCGGGTACAGATACGCAGTATTTT. It is translated as CASSLGGAGTDTQYF.

V gene TRBV20-1 combines with J gene TRBJ1-1, with D perhaps TRBD1 (5 bases). Germline CDR1 is DFQATT and CDR2 is SNEGSKA (reference sequence). This CDR3 spans 12 amino acids. V was trimmed by 6 bases and J by 2 bases, leaving 10 bases between them. The CDR3 DNA reads as TGCAGTGCGATTGACAGTAACACTGAAGCTTTCTTT. It yields the protein CSAIDSNTEAFF.

This clonotype has a handful of counts. The rearrangement uses TRBV25-1 and TRBJ2-7, with D unresolved. The germline V gene encodes CDR1 MGHDK and CDR2 SYGVNS. The V gene lost 3 bases and the J gene lost 3 bases, with 9 bases spanning the gap. The CDR3 length is 13 residues. The CDR3 region has the DNA TGTGCCAGCAGTGAGAATGCGCTCTACGAGCAGTACTTC. It specifies CASSENALYEQYF.

The V gene is TRBV30, the J gene TRBJ1-1; the match to TRBD1 covers 8 bases. Trimming cost V 0 bases and J 10 bases; bases outside gene matches: 7. This CDR3 is 13 amino acids long. In germline, CDR1 is GTSNPN, CDR2 SVGIG (reference sequence). The CDR3, as DNA: TGTGCCTGGAGTGTGCAGGGGGCTAGTACAGCTTTCTTT. Translation: CAWSVQGASTAFF.

The J gene is TRBJ1-1, the V gene TRBV20-1; D may be TRBD1 (6 bases). The germline V and J ends were trimmed by 1 base and 0 bases, with 15 bases remaining between them. The germline V gene encodes CDR1 DFQATT and CDR2 SNEGSKA (reference sequence). This CDR3 spans 16 amino acids. This CDR3 is CSARVWGTSMNTEAFF. For the CDR3, the DNA is TGCAGTGCTAGAGTCTGGGGGACAAGTATGAACACTGAAGCTTTCTTT.

The chain links TRBV20-1 to TRBJ2-5; tentatively, D is TRBD2 (6 bases). V lost 5 bases to trimming and J lost 5 bases, with 24 bases between them. The germline gives CDR1 DFQATT, CDR2 SNEGSKA (reference sequence). The CDR3 is 16 residues long. CDR3 coding DNA: TGCAGTGCTGGAACTAGGGCGGGAACCCTGGCGGAGACCCAGTACTTC. Protein: CSAGTRAGTLAETQYF.

The chain employs TRBV30 and TRBJ1-5; D is ambiguous. Trimming stripped 2 bases from V and 4 bases from J, with 18 bases between. This CDR3 spans 16 amino acids. Germline V gene data show CDR1 as GTSNPN and CDR2 as SVGIG (reference sequence). CDR3 nucleotides: TGTGCCTGGAGTCTAGGGCCAATCTCCCTAAATCAGCCCCAGCATTTT. Its protein is CAWSLGPISLNQPQHF.

The V gene is TRBV4-1, the J gene TRBJ1-2, with no clear D. Trimming removed 2 bases from V and 4 bases from J, with 17 bases in between. Germline assignment: CDR1 MGHRA and CDR2 YSYEKL. This CDR3 region has 16 residues. CDR3 sequence: CASSQPSLGSGYGYTF. CDR3 in DNA: TGCGCCAGCAGCCAACCCAGTCTGGGTAGCGGCTATGGCTACACCTTC.

This chain connects TRBV29-1 to TRBJ1-1; 10 positions match TRBD1. Trimming removed 6 bases from V and 5 bases from J; junction bases left unmatched: 9. Germline-derived CDR1 and CDR2 are SQVTM and ANQGSEA. The CDR3 loop spans 14 amino acids. CDR3 sequence (DNA): TGCAGCGTGATAAGACAGGGGGCAGGTACTGAAGCTTTCTTT. Its translation is CSVIRQGAGTEAFF.

This chain joins TRBV5-4 and TRBJ2-5; 7 bases are shared with TRBD2. Trimming removed 4 bases from V and 0 bases from J; junction bases left unmatched: 6. The V gene's germline CDR1 is SGHNT and CDR2 YYREEE (reference sequence). The CDR3 has 15 residues. The CDR3 reads CASSILGLDQETQYF. CDR3 nucleotides: TGTGCCAGCAGCATATTAGGACTAGACCAAGAGACCCAGTACTTC. The full variable domain, with the rest looked up from reference TRBV5-4 and TRBJ2-5, is ETGVTQSPTHLIKTRGQQVTLRCSSQSGHNTVSWYQQALGQGPQFIFQYYREEENGRGNFPPRFSGLQFPNYSSELNVNALELDDSALYLCASSILGLDQETQYFGPGTRLLVL.

The genes are TRBV9 and TRBJ2-1, with TRBD2 matching over 13 bases. V shed 5 bases, J shed 6 bases, and the junction held 5 bases outside the gene matches. The germline CDR1 and CDR2 sequences are SGDLS and YYNGEE. There are 15 residues in the CDR3. CDR3 residues: CASSIRTSGGNEQFF. The CDR3 nucleotides are TGTGCCAGCAGTATCAGGACTAGCGGGGGCAATGAGCAGTTCTTC.

This rearrangement joins TRBV20-1 to TRBJ2-7; 7 bases are a match to TRBD1. After removal of 3 bases from V and 2 bases from J, the junction contained 1 base not matched to a gene. Germline V gene sequence: CDR1 DFQATT, CDR2 SNEGSKA (reference sequence). The CDR3 consists of 12 residues. The DNA of the CDR3 is TGCAGTGCTAGTGGACAGGCCTACGAGCAGTACTTC. Translation gives CSASGQAYEQYF.

The gene calls are TRBV6-6 and TRBJ1-1; weak D call: TRBD1 (6 bases). The CDR3 covers 12 residues. CDR1 is MNHNY and CDR2 is SVGAGI in the germline V gene (reference sequence). Trimming shortened V by 4 bases and J by 8 bases, and 11 bases separated the two germline ends. The CDR3 sequence: CASSSPTGEAFF. The CDR3 DNA sequence: TGTGCCAGCAGTTCCCCGACAGGAGAAGCTTTCTTT.

The V gene is TRBV18, the J gene TRBJ2-1, with TRBD2 matching over 8 bases. The length of the CDR3 is 15 residues. Germline values: CDR1 KGHSH, CDR2 LQKENI. Germline trimming cut 3 bases from V and 0 bases from J; bases unmatched to any gene: 1. CDR3 nucleotides: TGTGCCAGCTCACCTCGGGAGGGCTCCTACAATGAGCAGTTCTTC. It encodes CASSPREGSYNEQFF.

V is TRBV29-1 and J is TRBJ2-3; D unclear. CDR1 is SQVTM and CDR2 is ANQGSEA in the germline V gene. V lost 8 bases and J 14 bases, leaving 14 bases between the germline ends. CDR3 length: 9 amino acids. Here the CDR3 reads CSTGPAVYF. Here the CDR3 DNA reads TGCAGCACCGGTCCCGCGGTGTATTTT.

There are a few counts of this clonotype. The chain uses TRBV6-1 and TRBJ2-5; no reliable D call. V gave up 5 bases and J gave up 0 bases, with 4 bases separating them. The CDR3 is 12 amino acids. Per germline, CDR1 MNHNS and CDR2 SASEGT. CDR3 protein: CASSSHQETQYF. The CDR3 DNA reads TGTGCCAGCAGTTCCCACCAAGAGACCCAGTACTTC.

The chain joins TRBV10-3 to TRBJ1-1; D remains ambiguous. The V end lost 8 bases, the J end lost 2 bases, and 9 bases lay between the germline ends. The V gene's germline CDR1 is ENHRY and CDR2 SYGVKD. The CDR3 is made up of 12 amino acids. CDR3 coding DNA: TGTGCCATCTTCAACGGTAACACTGAAGCTTTCTTT. Protein product: CAIFNGNTEAFF.

This sequence joins TRBV27 and TRBJ1-2, with D possibly being TRBD1 (5 bases). The CDR3 spans 13 residues. Deletions cut 8 bases from V and 10 bases from J, with 20 bases between. CDR1 and CDR2 from the germline V gene are MNHEY and SMNVEV (reference sequence). The CDR3 nucleotides are TGTGCCAGCGGGTTCGAATCAGGGCTCGCCTACACCTTC. Translated: CASGFESGLAYTF.

The chain employs TRBV29-1 and TRBJ2-1; D is perhaps TRBD1 or TRBD2 (5 bases each). Trimming stripped 8 bases from V and 10 bases from J, with 27 bases between. This CDR3 spans 15 amino acids. Germline CDR1 SQVTM, CDR2 ANQGSEA. The CDR3 protein is CSFGTGVGHTKEQFF. CDR3 nucleotides: TGCAGCTTTGGGACGGGTGTCGGACATACAAAAGAGCAGTTCTTC.